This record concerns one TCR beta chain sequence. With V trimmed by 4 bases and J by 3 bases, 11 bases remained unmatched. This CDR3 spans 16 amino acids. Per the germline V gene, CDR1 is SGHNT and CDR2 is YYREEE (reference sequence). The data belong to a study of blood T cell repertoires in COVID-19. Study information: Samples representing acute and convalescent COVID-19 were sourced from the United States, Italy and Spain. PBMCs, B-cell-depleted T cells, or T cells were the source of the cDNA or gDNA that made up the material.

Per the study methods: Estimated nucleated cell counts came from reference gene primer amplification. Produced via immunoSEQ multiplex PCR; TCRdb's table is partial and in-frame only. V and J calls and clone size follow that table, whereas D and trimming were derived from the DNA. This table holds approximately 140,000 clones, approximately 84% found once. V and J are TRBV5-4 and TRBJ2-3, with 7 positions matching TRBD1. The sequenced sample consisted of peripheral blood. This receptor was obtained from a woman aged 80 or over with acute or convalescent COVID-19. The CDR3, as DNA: TGTGCCAGCAGCGTGCGGACAGGATCAAGGACAGATACGCAGTATTTT. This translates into CASSVRTGSRTDTQYF.